This T cell receptor (beta chain) was captured by sequencing in a study of T cells in Graves' hyperthyroidism and ophthalmopathy. This clonotype has ten or more counts. Regions amplified from RNA transcripts were the TCR beta CDR3 regions. The HTBI primer set served for first-round RT-PCR of the TCR CDR3. TCRdb re-derived calls from the multiplex PCR reads in MiXCR, one entry per CDR3 protein. The table lists more than 150,000 distinct CDR3 sequences, approximately 15% of them singletons. Trimming left V 5 bases short and J 1 base short, with 15 bases between. The germline V gene has CDR1 LNHDA and CDR2 SQIVND (reference sequence). CDR3 size: 16 residues.

Specimen: blood. The clonotype originates from a woman aged 45-60 years with Graves' hyperthyroidism. The chain links TRBV19 to TRBJ2-1, with a tentative D call TRBD2 (5 bases). CDR3 residues: CASSEGRRRSYNEQFF. DNA of the CDR3: TGTGCCAGTAGTGAGGGCAGACGCCGATCCTACAATGAGCAGTTCTTC.